These T cell receptor beta chains were read from a single sample in a study of cytomegalovirus exposure and HLA in healthy donors. Sequencing was performed with immunoSEQ multiplex PCR; in TCRdb, only in-frame clones are kept and a portion is missing. The sample consists of 170,000 or so clones, 60% to 85% of them appearing once. Sequencing input: PBMCs. The origin of the receptors is a woman aged 50 to 65 in good health and CMV-seropositive. Both conserved end residues are part of each CDR3. A D gene is named only where the DNA matches it firmly. Where a row states a size, it is once, few, many or the class of an expanded clone; other rows omit it.

j_gene,d_gene,v_gene,abundance,CDR3aa,CDR3nt
TRBJ2-7,TRBD2,TRBV11-2,-,CASSYNAGGASYEQYF,TGTGCCAGCAGCTACAACGCGGGGGGCGCCTCCTACGAGCAGTACTTC
TRBJ2-3,TRBD2,TRBV7-9,-,CASSLAATSGTDTQYF,TGTGCCAGCAGCTTAGCCGCGACTAGCGGAACAGATACGCAGTATTTT
TRBJ1-5,TRBD1,TRBV6-6,-,CASSTRDRYSNQPQHF,TGTGCCAGCAGTACAAGGGACAGATATAGCAATCAGCCCCAGCATTTT
TRBJ2-1,-,TRBV4-1,-,CASSQVSGDNEQFF,TGCGCCAGCAGCCAAGTATCAGGGGACAATGAGCAGTTCTTC
TRBJ2-3,-,TRBV10-3,-,CAIAPSDPSTDTQYF,TGTGCCATCGCTCCTAGCGACCCTAGCACAGATACGCAGTATTTT
TRBJ1-1,-,TRBV7-2,-,CASSYRGNTEAFF,TGTGCCAGCAGCTACCGGGGAAACACTGAAGCTTTCTTT
TRBJ1-2,-,TRBV6-1,-,CASNPTGGGGYGYTF,TGTGCCAGCAACCCTACGGGGGGAGGTGGGTATGGCTACACCTTC
TRBJ1-2,TRBD1,TRBV18,-,CASSPPTGSYGYTF,TGTGCCAGCTCACCACCGACAGGGAGCTATGGCTACACCTTC
TRBJ2-7,-,TRBV7-8,few,CASSLERRGPYEQYF,TGTGCCAGCAGCTTAGAACGGCGAGGCCCCTACGAGCAGTACTTC
TRBJ1-3,-,TRBV4-1,medium-sized,CASSQHGLAGNTIYF,TGCGCCAGCAGCCAACACGGACTAGCTGGAAACACCATATATTTT
TRBJ2-1,TRBD2,TRBV7-8,-,CASSLRFGSGGGSYNEQFF,TGTGCCAGCAGCTTAAGATTCGGTAGCGGGGGGGGCTCCTACAATGAGCAGTTCTTC
TRBJ2-5,-,TRBV9,-,CASSVEAQETQYF,TGTGCCAGCAGCGTAGAAGCCCAAGAGACCCAGTACTTC
TRBJ1-2,-,TRBV7-2,-,CASSLGSGPYGYTF,TGTGCCAGCAGCTTAGGATCAGGGCCCTATGGCTACACCTTC
TRBJ1-1,TRBD1,TRBV11-3,few,CASSLGRDRGWNTEAFF,TGTGCCAGCAGCTTAGGCCGGGACAGGGGGTGGAACACTGAAGCTTTCTTT
TRBJ1-5,-,TRBV30,-,CAWSMEEQPQHF,TGTGCCTGGAGTATGGAGGAGCAGCCCCAGCATTTT
TRBJ2-5,-,TRBV21-1,-,CASIQRGTSGRCNQETQYF,TGTGCCAGCATACAGAGGGGGACTAGCGGGAGGTGCAACCAAGAGACCCAGTACTTC
TRBJ2-1,TRBD2,TRBV10-3,once,CAIMVGGPGNEQFF,TGTGCCATCATGGTGGGAGGGCCGGGAAATGAGCAGTTCTTC
TRBJ2-7,TRBD2,TRBV2,-,CASMRGGHEQYF,TGTGCCAGCATGCGGGGGGGTCACGAGCAGTACTTC
TRBJ1-2,-,TRBV2,once,CASSVAGAYGYTF,TGTGCCAGCAGTGTGGCAGGGGCCTATGGCTACACCTTC
TRBJ2-3,TRBD1,TRBV10-1,-,CASAGTGDPDTQYF,TGCGCCAGCGCCGGGACAGGGGACCCAGATACGCAGTATTTT
TRBJ2-7,-,TRBV6-1,-,CASRRDSGDEQYF,TGTGCCAGCAGGCGGGACTCCGGCGACGAGCAGTACTTC
TRBJ2-1,TRBD2,TRBV7-2,-,CASSSRTSGGLYNEQFF,TGTGCCAGCAGCTCTCGGACTAGCGGGGGATTGTACAATGAGCAGTTCTTC
TRBJ2-2,-,TRBV27,-,CASSSPGKKNTGELFF,TGTGCCAGCAGCAGCCCGGGAAAAAAGAACACCGGGGAGCTGTTTTTT
TRBJ1-2,-,TRBV29-1,-,CSVREGGDANYGYTF,TGCAGCGTCAGGGAAGGAGGGGATGCTAACTATGGCTACACCTTC
TRBJ2-1,TRBD1,TRBV27,-,CASSPGQGFTRGGEQFF,TGTGCCAGCAGCCCGGGACAGGGGTTTACCCGGGGAGGTGAGCAGTTCTTC
TRBJ1-1,-,TRBV14,-,CASSQDVLFGDSSTEAFF,TGTGCCAGCAGCCAAGATGTTTTATTTGGCGACAGTTCCACTGAAGCTTTCTTT
TRBJ2-7,TRBD2,TRBV28,-,CASSQPGTSVSYEQYF,TGTGCCAGCAGTCAACCCGGGACTAGCGTATCCTACGAGCAGTACTTC
TRBJ2-2,-,TRBV7-8,-,CASSLAATVITGELFF,TGTGCCAGCAGCTTAGCGGCGACAGTTATAACCGGGGAGCTGTTTTTT
TRBJ2-7,-,TRBV5-4,-,CASSSGHFYEQYF,TGTGCCAGCAGCTCCGGACATTTCTACGAGCAGTACTTC
TRBJ1-2,-,TRBV19,-,CASSILTANYGYTF,TGTGCCAGTAGTATTCTGACAGCAAACTATGGCTACACCTTC
TRBJ2-1,-,TRBV28,-,CASSLWPGLLSYNEQFF,TGTGCCAGCAGTTTATGGCCAGGCCTTCTCTCCTACAATGAGCAGTTCTTC
TRBJ1-2,TRBD1,TRBV11-2,-,CASSPVGDRGLANYGYTF,TGTGCCAGCAGCCCGGTTGGGGACAGGGGCCTGGCTAACTATGGCTACACCTTC
TRBJ2-3,TRBD2,TRBV12-5,-,CASGLVPGLAGDTDTQYF,TGTGCTAGTGGTTTGGTGCCGGGACTAGCGGGAGACACAGATACGCAGTATTTT
TRBJ2-4,-,TRBV6-1,-,CASSEKGQIIAKNIQYF,TGTGCCAGCAGTGAAAAAGGACAGATTATAGCCAAAAACATTCAGTACTTC
TRBJ2-7,-,TRBV10-2,-,CASPGGSYEQYF,TGCGCCAGCCCCGGGGGATCCTACGAGCAGTACTTC
TRBJ1-4,TRBD1,TRBV28,-,CAGRTPGDRGGKLFF,TGTGCCGGCCGGACTCCGGGGGACAGGGGGGGCAAACTGTTTTTT
TRBJ2-3,TRBD1,TRBV6-5,-,CASGSDRVRDTQYF,TGTGCCAGCGGGTCGGACAGGGTTAGAGATACGCAGTATTTT
TRBJ2-3,TRBD2,TRBV7-2,-,CASSRTSGRAWTQYF,TGTGCCAGCAGTAGGACTAGCGGGAGGGCGTGGACGCAGTATTTT
TRBJ1-2,-,TRBV9,-,CASSPSPRSGGPYGYTF,TGTGCCAGCAGCCCAAGCCCCAGATCGGGGGGGCCTTATGGCTACACCTTC
TRBJ1-1,TRBD1,TRBV6-5,-,CASSYDRGNTEAFF,TGTGCCAGCAGCTACGACAGGGGGAACACTGAAGCTTTCTTT
TRBJ2-1,TRBD1,TRBV19,-,CASRRPGQDNEQFF,TGTGCCAGTAGACGACCGGGACAGGACAATGAGCAGTTCTTC
TRBJ2-3,-,TRBV4-2,once,CASRTGSTEDTQYF,TGTGCCAGCAGAACCGGGTCAACGGAGGATACGCAGTATTTT
TRBJ1-1,TRBD1,TRBV11-3,-,CASSPMGVGQGASEAFF,TGTGCCAGCAGCCCCATGGGGGTCGGACAGGGGGCCTCTGAAGCTTTCTTT
TRBJ2-1,TRBD2,TRBV27,once,CASSSGLAGNSYNEQFF,TGTGCCAGCAGTTCCGGACTAGCGGGGAACTCCTACAATGAGCAGTTCTTC
TRBJ2-7,TRBD2,TRBV28,-,CASSLAGETYEQYF,TGTGCCAGCAGTTTAGCGGGAGAGACCTACGAGCAGTACTTC
TRBJ1-2,-,TRBV4-1,-,CASSPNAASFRGYGYTF,TGCGCCAGCAGCCCCAACGCGGCATCCTTCCGAGGCTATGGCTACACCTTC
TRBJ2-7,-,TRBV28,-,CASSPVGAGAYEQYF,TGTGCCAGCAGTCCAGTGGGAGCCGGGGCCTACGAGCAGTACTTC